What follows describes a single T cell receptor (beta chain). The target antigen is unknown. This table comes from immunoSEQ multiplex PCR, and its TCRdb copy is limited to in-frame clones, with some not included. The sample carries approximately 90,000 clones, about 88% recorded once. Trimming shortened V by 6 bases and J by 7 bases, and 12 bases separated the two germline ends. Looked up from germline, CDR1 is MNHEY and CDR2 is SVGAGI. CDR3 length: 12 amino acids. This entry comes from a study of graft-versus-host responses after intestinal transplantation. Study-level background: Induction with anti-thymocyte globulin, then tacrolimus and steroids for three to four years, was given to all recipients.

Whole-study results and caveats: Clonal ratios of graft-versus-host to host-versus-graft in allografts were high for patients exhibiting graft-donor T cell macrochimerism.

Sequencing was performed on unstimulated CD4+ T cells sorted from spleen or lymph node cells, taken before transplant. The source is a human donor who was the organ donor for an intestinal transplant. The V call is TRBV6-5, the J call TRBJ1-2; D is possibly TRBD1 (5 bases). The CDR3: CASSRLGGGYTF. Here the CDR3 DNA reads TGTGCCAGCAGCCGGCTGGGGGGTGGCTACACCTTC.